The clone carrying this T cell receptor beta chain was seen more than once but under ten times. Trimming took 8 bases from V and 1 from J; bases not matched to a gene: 10. The CDR3 runs 16 residues. This specimen comes from a study of regulatory T cells in long-lasting Graves disease. Study background: Prior antithyroid drug treatment in newly diagnosed Graves' patients lasted under 3 months.

Library construction for TCR beta used iRepertoire HTBI primers and Arm-PCR of CDR3 regions. TCRdb redid the calling of the multiplex PCR reads with MiXCR, one entry per CDR3 protein. The repertoire holds 300,000 to 450,000 distinct CDR3 sequences, with less than 20% as singletons. Time point denoted: newly diagnosed GD, antithyroid drugs for less than 3 months. Extracted PBMC RNA gave rise to the TCR library. Graves' disease diagnosis followed American Thyroid Association guidelines. Each patient gave approximately 10 milliliters of EDTA-anticoagulated peripheral blood. The sample in question was peripheral blood mononuclear cells (PBMCs), obtained at new diagnosis, from a patient treated with antithyroid drugs. V and J are TRBV12-3 or TRBV12-4 and TRBJ2-2, with 7 nucleotides matching TRBD1. The TCR comes from a female donor with Graves disease. This CDR3 reads CASDIYRGRNTGELFF. The DNA of the CDR3 is TGTGCCAGCGATATATACAGGGGCCGGAACACCGGGGAGCTGTTTTTT.